These T cell receptor beta chains were read from a single sample in a study of beta chain features in type 1 diabetes. The assay was immunoSEQ multiplex PCR, and TCRdb's table has in-frame clones only and misses some. The data show about 160,000 clones, roughly 8% seen once. The sample taken for sequencing was central memory CD4+ T cells from blood. The receptors were gathered from a man younger than 30 with type 1 diabetes. The CDR3 runs from the conserved cysteine through the conserved F or W. A D gene is named only where the DNA matches it firmly. Rows give clone size only sometimes, using once, few, many, or a class for an expanded clone.

v_gene: TRBV30; d_gene: TRBD1; abundance: NA; j_gene: TRBJ1-1; len: 16; CDR3nt: TGTGCCTGGACCGGGGGGGGACAGGGACAGAACACTGAAGCTTTCTTT; CDR3aa: CAWTGGGQGQNTEAFF
v_gene: TRBV6-5; d_gene: NA; abundance: few; j_gene: TRBJ2-1; len: 12; CDR3nt: TGTGCCATCAGGGACATCCACAATGAGCAGTTCTTC; CDR3aa: CAIRDIHNEQFF
v_gene: TRBV30; d_gene: NA; abundance: NA; j_gene: TRBJ1-5; len: 13; CDR3nt: TGTGCCTGGAGTGTACGTGAGAATCAGCCCCAGCATTTT; CDR3aa: CAWSVRENQPQHF
v_gene: TRBV5-1; d_gene: NA; abundance: few; j_gene: TRBJ2-5; len: 14; CDR3nt: TGCGCCAGCAGCTTGGCAGGTTCCCAAGAGACCCAGTACTTC; CDR3aa: CASSLAGSQETQYF
v_gene: TRBV28; d_gene: NA; abundance: NA; j_gene: TRBJ1-2; len: 13; CDR3nt: TGTGCCAGCAGCGTGTTCTCCCTCTATGGCTACACCTTC; CDR3aa: CASSVFSLYGYTF
v_gene: TRBV28; d_gene: NA; abundance: NA; j_gene: TRBJ2-7; len: 14; CDR3nt: TGTGCCAGCAGGTACTATACAGGGACCTACGAGCAGTACTTC; CDR3aa: CASRYYTGTYEQYF
v_gene: TRBV7-2; d_gene: NA; abundance: NA; j_gene: TRBJ2-1; len: 14; CDR3nt: TGTGCCAGCAGCACTTCGCGCCTTCACAATGAGCAGTTCTTC; CDR3aa: CASSTSRLHNEQFF
v_gene: TRBV11-2; d_gene: NA; abundance: many; j_gene: TRBJ1-1; len: 13; CDR3nt: TGTGCCAGCAGCTTAGTCCCTTACAGTGAGGCTTTCTTT; CDR3aa: CASSLVPYSEAFF
v_gene: TRBV9; d_gene: NA; abundance: few; j_gene: TRBJ2-7; len: 15; CDR3nt: TGTGCCAGCAGCGTAGTTAACAGGGCCCCCTACGAGCAGTACTTC; CDR3aa: CASSVVNRAPYEQYF
v_gene: TRBV28; d_gene: TRBD2; abundance: many; j_gene: TRBJ2-7; len: 14; CDR3nt: TGTGCCAGCAGTTGGGGGACTAGCTCCTACGAGCAGTACTTC; CDR3aa: CASSWGTSSYEQYF
v_gene: TRBV30; d_gene: TRBD1; abundance: few; j_gene: TRBJ1-5; len: 14; CDR3nt: TGTGCCTGGGGAAGGGACAGGGGAGGTCAGCCCCAGCATTTT; CDR3aa: CAWGRDRGGQPQHF
v_gene: TRBV28; d_gene: NA; abundance: many; j_gene: TRBJ1-2; len: 15; CDR3nt: TGTGCCAGCAGTATTAACAGGCCTGTACACTATGGCTACACCTTC; CDR3aa: CASSINRPVHYGYTF
v_gene: TRBV10-3; d_gene: NA; abundance: few; j_gene: TRBJ1-6; len: 15; CDR3nt: TGTGCCATCAGGCGGGGGGAGAAGTATAATTCACCCCTCCACTTT; CDR3aa: CAIRRGEKYNSPLHF
v_gene: TRBV5-1; d_gene: TRBD1; abundance: few; j_gene: TRBJ1-2; len: 16; CDR3nt: TGCGCCAGCAGTTTCGTTCCGGGACAGTCCAACTATGGCTACACCTTC; CDR3aa: CASSFVPGQSNYGYTF
v_gene: TRBV9; d_gene: TRBD2; abundance: NA; j_gene: TRBJ2-1; len: 16; CDR3nt: TGTGCCAGCAGCTTAGCTCTAGCGGGGATGTACAATGAGCAGTTCTTC; CDR3aa: CASSLALAGMYNEQFF
v_gene: TRBV30; d_gene: TRBD1; abundance: NA; j_gene: TRBJ2-3; len: 13; CDR3nt: TGTGCCTGGGGACAGGGGCAAGCAGATACGCAGTATTTT; CDR3aa: CAWGQGQADTQYF
v_gene: TRBV10-3; d_gene: NA; abundance: few; j_gene: TRBJ2-3; len: 16; CDR3nt: TGTGCCATCAGTGAGTCGTTCTCGAGCGGCACAGATACGCAGTATTTT; CDR3aa: CAISESFSSGTDTQYF
v_gene: TRBV2; d_gene: NA; abundance: many; j_gene: TRBJ2-7; len: 13; CDR3nt: TGTGCCGGAGCGTCCGGAGGGACCTACGAGCAGTACTTC; CDR3aa: CAGASGGTYEQYF
v_gene: TRBV10-2; d_gene: TRBD2; abundance: few; j_gene: TRBJ2-5; len: 16; CDR3nt: TGCGCCAGCAGTGAGTATGGAGCGGGGGCCCAAGAGACCCAGTACTTC; CDR3aa: CASSEYGAGAQETQYF
v_gene: TRBV18; d_gene: NA; abundance: few; j_gene: TRBJ2-7; len: 14; CDR3nt: TGTGCCAGCTCTGGCGCGGGGAGCTCCTACGAGCAGTACTTC; CDR3aa: CASSGAGSSYEQYF
v_gene: TRBV25-1; d_gene: TRBD1; abundance: NA; j_gene: TRBJ2-7; len: 15; CDR3nt: TGTGCCAGCAGTGAATGGGGGACAGGATCCTACGAGCAGTACTTC; CDR3aa: CASSEWGTGSYEQYF
v_gene: TRBV28; d_gene: TRBD1; abundance: few; j_gene: TRBJ1-2; len: 13; CDR3nt: TGTGCCAGCAGATCTCAGGGGGACTATGGCTACACCTTC; CDR3aa: CASRSQGDYGYTF
v_gene: TRBV7-9; d_gene: NA; abundance: NA; j_gene: TRBJ1-1; len: 14; CDR3nt: TGTGCCAGCAGCTTAGGGGGGGGGCAGGGCGAAGCTTTCTTT; CDR3aa: CASSLGGGQGEAFF
v_gene: TRBV30; d_gene: NA; abundance: NA; j_gene: TRBJ1-3; len: 13; CDR3nt: TGTGCCTGGACTACAGGGCCTGGAAACACCATATATTTT; CDR3aa: CAWTTGPGNTIYF
v_gene: TRBV6-4; d_gene: NA; abundance: NA; j_gene: TRBJ1-1; len: 13; CDR3nt: TGTGCCAGCAGTGAAGTCCGGGGGGGTGAAGCTTTCTTT; CDR3aa: CASSEVRGGEAFF
v_gene: TRBV10-3; d_gene: NA; abundance: few; j_gene: TRBJ1-3; len: 14; CDR3nt: TGTGCCATCAGTGACGGGGACTCTGGAAACACCATATATTTT; CDR3aa: CAISDGDSGNTIYF
v_gene: TRBV27; d_gene: NA; abundance: NA; j_gene: TRBJ2-3; len: 13; CDR3nt: TGTGCCAGCAGTTCTCGACAGCACAATACGCAGTATTTT; CDR3aa: CASSSRQHNTQYF
v_gene: TRBV7-9; d_gene: TRBD1; abundance: NA; j_gene: TRBJ2-5; len: 16; CDR3nt: TGTGCCAGCAGCTTGGGAAGGACAGGGGGGGAAGAGACCCAGTACTTC; CDR3aa: CASSLGRTGGEETQYF
v_gene: TRBV5-1; d_gene: TRBD2; abundance: few; j_gene: TRBJ2-7; len: 15; CDR3nt: TGCGCCAGCAGCTTGTTAACTAGCGGGAGAGGCGAGCAGTACTTC; CDR3aa: CASSLLTSGRGEQYF
v_gene: TRBV4-2; d_gene: TRBD2; abundance: few; j_gene: TRBJ2-1; len: 16; CDR3nt: TGTGCCAGCAGCAAAGACGGACTAGCGGGGACGGGTGAGCAGTTCTTC; CDR3aa: CASSKDGLAGTGEQFF
v_gene: TRBV15; d_gene: NA; abundance: NA; j_gene: TRBJ2-6; len: 15; CDR3nt: TGTGCCACCAGCAGGGACACCTCTGGGGCCAACGTCCTGACTTTC; CDR3aa: CATSRDTSGANVLTF